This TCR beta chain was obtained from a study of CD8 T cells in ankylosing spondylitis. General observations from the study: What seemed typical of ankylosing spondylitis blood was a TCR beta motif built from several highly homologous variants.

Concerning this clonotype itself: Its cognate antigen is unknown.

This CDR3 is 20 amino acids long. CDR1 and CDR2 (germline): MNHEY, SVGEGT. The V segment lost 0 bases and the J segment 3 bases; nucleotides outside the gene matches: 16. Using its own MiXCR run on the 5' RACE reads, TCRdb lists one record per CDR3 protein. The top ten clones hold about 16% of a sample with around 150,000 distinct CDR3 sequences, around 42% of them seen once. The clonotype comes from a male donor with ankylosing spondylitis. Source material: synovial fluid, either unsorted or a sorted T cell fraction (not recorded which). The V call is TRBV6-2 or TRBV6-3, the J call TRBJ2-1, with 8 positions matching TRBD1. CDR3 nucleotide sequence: TGTGCCAGCAGTTACTCGATTCAGGGGGCGGCTTTTAGTCACTACAATGAGCAGTTCTTC. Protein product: CASSYSIQGAAFSHYNEQFF.